This TCR beta chain was retrieved from a study of shared clonotypes between healthy human individuals. The CDR3 spans 16 residues. Germline V gene sequence: CDR1 SGDLS, CDR2 YYNGEE. The ends lost 5 bases at V and 1 base at J; junction bases unmatched: 8. TCRdb's table, derived via immunoSEQ multiplex PCR, lists solely in-frame clones and lacks some. This sample has about 2,500,000 clones; around nine tenths occur once, and the top ten carry under 0.15%. The chain uses TRBV9 and TRBJ2-3, with 9 positions matching TRBD2. The sequence was collected from a man aged 18 to 29 in good health. Material for sequencing was naive CD4+ T cells sorted from blood. Subset meaning: CD45RA+ positively selected. The CDR3 DNA is TGTGCCAGCAGTTCTAATAGCGGGAGTGGCACAGATACGCAGTATTTT. Translated: CASSSNSGSGTDTQYF.